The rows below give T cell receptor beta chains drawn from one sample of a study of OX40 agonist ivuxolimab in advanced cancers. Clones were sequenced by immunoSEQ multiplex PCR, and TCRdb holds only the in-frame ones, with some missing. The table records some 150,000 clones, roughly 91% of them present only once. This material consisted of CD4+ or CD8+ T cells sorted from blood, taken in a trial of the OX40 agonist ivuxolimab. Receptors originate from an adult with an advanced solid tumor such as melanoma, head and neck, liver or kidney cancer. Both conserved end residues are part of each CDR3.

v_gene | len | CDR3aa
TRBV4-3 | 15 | CASSQWTSGADTQYF
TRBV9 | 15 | CASSVSGRGVQTQYF
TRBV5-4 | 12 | CASSLQGSEAFF
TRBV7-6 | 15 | CASSLVGTGENEQFF
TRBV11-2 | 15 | CASSRRTVSQETQYF
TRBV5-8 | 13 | CASSVDRGAEAFF
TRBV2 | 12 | CASSRLSDTQYF
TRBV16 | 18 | CASSTKIGTGGRNQPQHF
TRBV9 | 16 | CASSVGATGVNEKLFF
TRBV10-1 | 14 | CASGTGERGTEAFF
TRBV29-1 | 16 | CSASRYGTGINNEQFF
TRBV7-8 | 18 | CASSPAVGGRATNEKLFF
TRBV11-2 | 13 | CASSQEVVRRQYF
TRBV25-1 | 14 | CASSGYSQGTEAFF
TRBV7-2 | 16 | CASLDRLSGFHNEQFF
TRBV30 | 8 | CAVGEQYF
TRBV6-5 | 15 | CASSPGRWGNQPQHF